These 17 T cell receptor beta chains were sequenced from one sample in a study of T cells after yellow fever vaccination. TCRdb reanalysed the 5' RACE reads using MiXCR and keeps one entry per CDR3 protein. The table shows about 300,000 distinct CDR3 sequences, with less than 9.5% occurring only once. The source material was CD4+ T cells sorted from PBMCs, sampled 5 days after the yellow fever booster vaccination. The receptors originated from a man aged 18 to 30 who received the YFV17D yellow fever vaccine.

This clonotype was seen more than once but under ten times. The chain uses TRBV5-6 and TRBJ2-3, with D possibly being TRBD2 (6 bases). Germline CDR1 is SGHDT and CDR2 is YYEEEE. Trimming removed 6 bases at V and 6 bases at J, with 14 bases between. The CDR3 is made up of 13 amino acids. The CDR3 bases are TGTGCCAGCACCAAGACTAGTCCTGATACGCAGTATTTT. This sequence encodes CASTKTSPDTQYF.

This clonotype was recorded a few times. The V call is TRBV12-3 or TRBV12-4, the J call TRBJ1-4; a possible D gene is TRBD1 (5 bases). Trimming took 5 bases from V and 14 from J, leaving 15 bases between them. The CDR3 spans 12 residues. CDR3 loop: CASSLSRGPLFF. The CDR3 DNA is TGTGCCAGCAGTCTTTCAAGGGGCCCCCTGTTTTTT.

This clonotype has just a few counts. This chain connects TRBV5-1 to TRBJ2-3; possibly TRBD1 or TRBD2 for D (5 bases each). This CDR3 contains 15 residues. Germline CDR1 reads SGHRS; CDR2 reads YFSETQ. V was cut by 5 bases and J by 2 bases, with 15 bases left in between. The CDR3: CASRFRDGDTDTQYF. CDR3 coding DNA: TGCGCCAGCAGGTTCCGGGACGGGGACACAGATACGCAGTATTTT.

CDR3 DNA sequence: TGTGCCTCACCACAGGGGGCGGACGGGGAGCTGTTTTTT. This sequence encodes CASPQGADGELFF. The chain joins TRBV12-3 or TRBV12-4 to TRBJ2-2; 9 positions match TRBD1. The CDR3 loop spans 13 amino acids. J was trimmed by 7 bases and V by 11 bases; bases with no gene match: 8.

Many counts were recorded for this clonotype. V and J are TRBV7-2 and TRBJ1-5, with no clear D. CDR1 SGHTA and CDR2 FQGNSA come from the germline V gene. The CDR3 covers 16 residues. V was cut by 5 bases and J by 0 bases, with 14 bases left in between. The CDR3 DNA sequence: TGTGCCAGCAGCCCTTCTACGATCCATAGCAATCAGCCCCAGCATTTT. This gives the protein CASSPSTIHSNQPQHF.

In this sample, this clonotype turned up once. The chain couples TRBV5-1 to TRBJ1-3; D gene ambiguous. Between the trimmed V and J ends, which lost 2 bases and 0 bases, there was a span of 12 bases. The CDR3 covers 16 residues. Germline V gives CDR1 SGHRS, CDR2 YFSETQ. The DNA of the CDR3 is TGCGCCAGCAGCTTAGTAGGCGCCGGCTCTGGAAACACCATATATTTT. Translation: CASSLVGAGSGNTIYF. The full variable domain, its missing parts supplied by reference TRBV5-1 and TRBJ1-3, is KAGVTQTPRYLIKTRGQQVTLSCSPISGHRSVSWYQQTPGQGLQFLFEYFSETQRNKGNFPGRFSGRQFSNSRSEMNVSTLELGDSALYLCASSLVGAGSGNTIYFGEGSWLTVV.

This chain joins TRBV2 and TRBJ1-2; D is uncertain. The CDR3 sequence is 14 residues long. V was trimmed by 3 bases and J by 8 bases, leaving 16 bases between them. Germline V lookup: CDR1 SNHLY, CDR2 FYNNEI. The CDR3 is CASSEGIGGRGYTF. In DNA form, the CDR3 reads TGTGCCAGCAGTGAGGGTATCGGAGGCAGGGGCTACACCTTC.

This chain joins TRBV6-5 and TRBJ2-3; 12 bases are a match to TRBD1. The CDR3 has 16 amino acids. V lost 0 bases to trimming and J lost 4 bases; unmatched junction nucleotides: 2. CDR1 and CDR2 from the germline V gene are MNHEY and SVGAGI. The CDR3 bases are TGTGCCAGCAGTTACTCGGGACAGGGGGCCGCAGATACGCAGTATTTT. Its protein is CASSYSGQGAADTQYF.

This clonotype was observed at least ten times. This chain uses TRBV20-1 with TRBJ2-3; D perhaps matches TRBD1 (6 bases). This CDR3 spans 13 amino acids. V lost 6 bases, J lost 3 bases, and 13 bases lay in between. The germline V gene has CDR1 DFQATT and CDR2 SNEGSKA (reference sequence). The CDR3 nucleotides are TGCAGTGCCCGGGACATACCAACAGATACGCAGTATTTT. Translation gives CSARDIPTDTQYF.

The chain has TRBV20-1 and TRBJ1-6, with D hard to call. CDR3 length equals 15 residues. V was pared by 0 bases and J by 6 bases, with 12 bases between. Germline V gives CDR1 DFQATT, CDR2 SNEGSKA (reference sequence). CDR3 nucleotides: TGCAGTGCTAGAGATCCCTCTACCTCTAATTCACCCCTCCACTTT. Translated: CSARDPSTSNSPLHF.

V usage is TRBV4-1 and J usage is TRBJ1-2; 9 bases match TRBD1. The CDR3 runs 14 residues. Germline CDR1 is MGHRA and CDR2 is YSYEKL. V trimming: 3 bases; J trimming: 4 bases; junction bases outside the gene matches: 3. CDR3 sequence reads: CASSHPQGAYGYTF. CDR3 DNA sequence: TGCGCCAGCAGCCACCCACAGGGGGCCTATGGCTACACCTTC.

The CDR3 nucleotides are TGCGCCAGCCGCCACGTTAAGATGGGTGGCGTCCTGACTTTC. Protein product: CASRHVKMGGVLTF. The chain carries TRBV23-1 and TRBJ2-6; D not certain. TRBV23-1 is an open reading frame whose function is uncertain. The CDR3 is 14 residues long. Deletions cut 8 bases from V and 12 bases from J, with 20 bases between.

This chain connects TRBV2 to TRBJ1-4; 7 nucleotides match TRBD1. The CDR3 extends over 13 amino acids. Germline V CDR1 and CDR2: SNHLY, FYNNEI. The V gene end was trimmed by 6 bases and the J gene end by 10 bases; junction bases not matched to a gene: 8. The CDR3 DNA follows: TGTGCCAGCAGGCTTGGGACAGATGGAAAACTGTTTTTT. It encodes CASRLGTDGKLFF.

This clonotype has a handful of counts. V gene TRBV7-9 combines with J gene TRBJ2-1; TRBD1 matches at 8 bases. CDR3 size: 15 residues. V was clipped by 4 bases and J by 6 bases; unmatched bases: 8. Germline lookup yields CDR1 SEHNR and CDR2 FQNEAQ (reference sequence). CDR3 in DNA: TGTGCCAGCAGCTCATCCAGGGGGCCCGGCAATGAGCAGTTCTTC. Residues: CASSSSRGPGNEQFF. Supplemented by reference TRBV7-9 and TRBJ2-1, the full variable domain reads DTGVSQNPRHKITKRGQNVTFRCDPISEHNRLYWYRQTLGQGPEFLTYFQNEAQLEKSRLLSDRFSAERPKGSFSTLEIQRTEQGDSAMYLCASSSSRGPGNEQFFGPGTRLTVL.

This clonotype was detected only a few times. In DNA form, the CDR3 reads TGTGCCAGCAGCCCTACCCTTAGCGGGAGGGAGCAGTTCTTC. This gives the protein CASSPTLSGREQFF. The chain uses TRBV3-1 and TRBJ2-1; 10 bases line up with TRBD2. CDR1 and CDR2 (germline): LGHDT, YNNKEL (reference sequence). Losses at the gene ends were 4 bases for V and 10 bases for J; bases not matched to a gene: 7. The CDR3 sequence is 14 residues long.

This clonotype occurred many times. The rearrangement joins TRBV5-1 to TRBJ2-1; possibly TRBD1 for D (5 bases). The CDR3 spans 14 residues. The germline CDR1 and CDR2 sequences are SGHRS and YFSETQ. V lost 5 bases, J lost 1 base, and 10 bases lay in between. The CDR3 spells CASSPQGSYNEQFF. CDR3 in DNA: TGCGCCAGCAGTCCCCAGGGTTCCTACAATGAGCAGTTCTTC.

The CDR3 sequence: CASRPSGARDTQYF. The CDR3 coding sequence is TGTGCCAGCAGACCTAGCGGGGCGAGGGATACGCAGTATTTT. The chain recombines TRBV6-5 with TRBJ2-3; 9 nucleotides match TRBD2. The CDR3 runs to 14 residues. With V trimmed by 6 bases and J by 6 bases, 7 bases remained unmatched. Per the germline V gene, CDR1 is MNHEY and CDR2 is SVGAGI.